The clone carrying this T cell receptor (beta chain) appeared a single time. Its specificity is unknown. The V segment lost 11 bases and the J segment 7 bases; nucleotides outside the gene matches: 9. This CDR3 contains 14 residues. This entry comes from a study of tumor-infiltrating lymphocytes in localized non-small cell lung cancer. Looking at the study overall: Several tumor histologies, both smoking statuses, and some post-neoadjuvant chemotherapy samples were included. Findings of the study overall: Recurrence-free survival showed no association with tumor T-cell fraction. TCRbeta sequencing showed higher T cell infiltration in tumors than uninvolved lung.

Using immunoSEQ multiplex PCR, the repertoire was profiled, and TCRdb retains in-frame clones only, with some absent. The data show 9,500 to 15,000 clones, around 79% seen once. The sequenced material came from lung tumor tissue. This TCR was recovered from a human donor with non-small cell lung cancer. The rearrangement joins TRBV23-1 to TRBJ1-4; 11 nucleotides agree with TRBD1. TRBV23-1 is reported as an ORF; its role is uncertain. The CDR3: CAGSPGTGGEKLFF. Written as DNA, the CDR3 is TGCGCCGGATCGCCCGGGACAGGGGGTGAAAAACTGTTTTTT.